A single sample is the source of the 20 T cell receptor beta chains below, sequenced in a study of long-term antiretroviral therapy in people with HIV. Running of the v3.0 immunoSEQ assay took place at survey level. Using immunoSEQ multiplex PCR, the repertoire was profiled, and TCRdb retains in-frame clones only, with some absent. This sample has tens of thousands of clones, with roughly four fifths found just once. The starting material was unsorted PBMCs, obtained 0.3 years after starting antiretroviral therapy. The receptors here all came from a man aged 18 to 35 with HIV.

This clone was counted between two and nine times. CDR3 coding DNA: TGTGCCAGCAAAGGGACTTTGACCCACGAGCAGTACTTC. As protein: CASKGTLTHEQYF. V gene TRBV2 combines with J gene TRBJ2-7; TRBD2 might be the D (6 bases). Per germline, CDR1 SNHLY and CDR2 FYNNEI. The CDR3 runs to 13 residues. Trimming pared 7 bases from V and 5 bases from J, leaving 15 bases between.

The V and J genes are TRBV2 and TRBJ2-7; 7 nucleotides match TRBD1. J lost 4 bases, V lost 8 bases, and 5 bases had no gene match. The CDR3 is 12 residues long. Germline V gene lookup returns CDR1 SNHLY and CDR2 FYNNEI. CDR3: CASHRGPYEQYF. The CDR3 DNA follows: TGTGCCAGCCACAGGGGCCCTTACGAGCAGTACTTC.

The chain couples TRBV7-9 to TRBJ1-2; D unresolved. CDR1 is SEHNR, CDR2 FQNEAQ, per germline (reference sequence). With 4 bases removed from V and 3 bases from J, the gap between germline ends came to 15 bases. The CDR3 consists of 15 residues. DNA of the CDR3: TGTGCCAGCAGCTCACTCCTGCCCAACGACTATGGCTACACCTTC. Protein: CASSSLLPNDYGYTF. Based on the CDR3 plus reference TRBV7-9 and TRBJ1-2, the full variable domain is DTGVSQNPRHKITKRGQNVTFRCDPISEHNRLYWYRQTLGQGPEFLTYFQNEAQLEKSRLLSDRFSAERPKGSFSTLEIQRTEQGDSAMYLCASSSLLPNDYGYTFGSGTRLTVV.

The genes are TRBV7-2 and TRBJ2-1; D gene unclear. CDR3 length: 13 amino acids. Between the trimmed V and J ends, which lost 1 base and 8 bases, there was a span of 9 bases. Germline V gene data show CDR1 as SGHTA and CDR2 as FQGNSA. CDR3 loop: CASSLGLAYEQFF. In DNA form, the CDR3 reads TGTGCCAGCAGCTTAGGGCTCGCATATGAGCAGTTCTTC.

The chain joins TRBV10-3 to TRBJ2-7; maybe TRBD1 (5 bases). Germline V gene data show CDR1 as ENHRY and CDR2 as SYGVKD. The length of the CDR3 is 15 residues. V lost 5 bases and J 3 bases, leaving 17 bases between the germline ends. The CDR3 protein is CAISRRTLYDYEQYF. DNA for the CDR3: TGTGCCATCAGTCGCCGGACATTGTATGACTACGAGCAGTACTTC.

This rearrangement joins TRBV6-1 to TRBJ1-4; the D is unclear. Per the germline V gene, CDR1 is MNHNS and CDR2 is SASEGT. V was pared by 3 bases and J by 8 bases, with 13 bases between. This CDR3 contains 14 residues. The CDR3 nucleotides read TGTGCCAGCAGTGAGGCGGTTGAGGTAGAAAAACTGTTTTTT. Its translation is CASSEAVEVEKLFF.

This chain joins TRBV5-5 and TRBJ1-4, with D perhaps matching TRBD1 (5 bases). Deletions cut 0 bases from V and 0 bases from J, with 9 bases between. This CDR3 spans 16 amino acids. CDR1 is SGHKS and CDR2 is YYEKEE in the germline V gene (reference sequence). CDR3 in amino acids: CASSLGGGTTNEKLFF. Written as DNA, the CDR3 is TGTGCCAGCAGCTTGGGCGGGGGGACAACTAATGAAAAACTGTTTTTT.

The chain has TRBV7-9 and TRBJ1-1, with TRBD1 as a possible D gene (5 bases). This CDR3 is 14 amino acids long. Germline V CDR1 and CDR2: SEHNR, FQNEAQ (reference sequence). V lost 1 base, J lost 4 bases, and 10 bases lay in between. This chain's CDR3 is CASSLGQLGTEAFF. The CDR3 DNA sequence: TGTGCCAGCAGCTTAGGACAGTTGGGCACTGAAGCTTTCTTT.

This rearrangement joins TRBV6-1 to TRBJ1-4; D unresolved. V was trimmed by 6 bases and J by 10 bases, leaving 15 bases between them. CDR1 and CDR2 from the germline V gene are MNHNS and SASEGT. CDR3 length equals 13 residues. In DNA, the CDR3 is TGTGCCAGCAGCGAGAACCCACTAGGAAAACTGTTTTTT. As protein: CASSENPLGKLFF.

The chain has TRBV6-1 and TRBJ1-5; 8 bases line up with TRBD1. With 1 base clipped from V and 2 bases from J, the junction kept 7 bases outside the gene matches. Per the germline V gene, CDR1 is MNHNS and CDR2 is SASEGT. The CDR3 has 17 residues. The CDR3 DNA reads TGTGCCAGCAGTGAAGAGGCAGGGGGCTGGGGCAATCAGCCCCAGCATTTT. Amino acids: CASSEEAGGWGNQPQHF.

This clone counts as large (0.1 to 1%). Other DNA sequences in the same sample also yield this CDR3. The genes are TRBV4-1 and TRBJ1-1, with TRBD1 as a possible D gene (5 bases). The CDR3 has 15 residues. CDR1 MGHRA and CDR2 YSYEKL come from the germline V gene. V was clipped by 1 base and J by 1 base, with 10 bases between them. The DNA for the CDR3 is TGCGCCAGCAGCCAAGGGGGACCCTCGAACACTGAAGCTTTCTTT. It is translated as CASSQGGPSNTEAFF.

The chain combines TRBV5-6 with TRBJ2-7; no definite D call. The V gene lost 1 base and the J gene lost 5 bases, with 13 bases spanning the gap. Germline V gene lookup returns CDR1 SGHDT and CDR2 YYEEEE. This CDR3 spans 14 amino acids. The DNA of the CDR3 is TGTGCCAGCAGCTTGAGGCGCCGTCCCCACGAGCAGTACTTC. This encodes CASSLRRRPHEQYF.

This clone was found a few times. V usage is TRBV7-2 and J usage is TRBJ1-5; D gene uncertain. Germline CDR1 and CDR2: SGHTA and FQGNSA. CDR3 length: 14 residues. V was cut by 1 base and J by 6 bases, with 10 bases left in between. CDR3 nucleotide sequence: TGTGCCAGCAGCTTAGAGGTTCGGGGTCAGCCCCAGCATTTT. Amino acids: CASSLEVRGQPQHF.

The DNA for the CDR3 is TGTGCCAGCAGCTTGTTAGCATCTGAGCAGTTCTTC. This translates into CASSLLASEQFF. J is TRBJ2-1 and V is TRBV5-6; D gene ambiguous. CDR1 and CDR2 (germline): SGHDT, YYEEEE. The CDR3 length is 12 residues. The V end was cut by 1 base, the J end by 9 bases, with 8 bases between.

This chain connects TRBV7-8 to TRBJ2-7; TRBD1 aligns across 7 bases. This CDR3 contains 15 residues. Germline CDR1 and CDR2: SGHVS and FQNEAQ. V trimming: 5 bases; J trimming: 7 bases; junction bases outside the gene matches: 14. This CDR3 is CASSTDPRQGREQYF. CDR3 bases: TGTGCCAGCAGCACGGACCCCCGACAGGGACGGGAGCAGTACTTC.

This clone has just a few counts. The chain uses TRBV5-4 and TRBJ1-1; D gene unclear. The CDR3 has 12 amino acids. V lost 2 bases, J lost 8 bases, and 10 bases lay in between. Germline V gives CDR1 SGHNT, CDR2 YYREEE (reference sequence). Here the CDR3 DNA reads TGTGCCAGCAGCTTCGACTATAAGGAAGCTTTCTTT. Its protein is CASSFDYKEAFF. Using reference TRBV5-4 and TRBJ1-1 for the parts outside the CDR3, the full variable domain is ETGVTQSPTHLIKTRGQQVTLRCSSQSGHNTVSWYQQALGQGPQFIFQYYREEENGRGNFPPRFSGLQFPNYSSELNVNALELDDSALYLCASSFDYKEAFFGQGTRLTVV.

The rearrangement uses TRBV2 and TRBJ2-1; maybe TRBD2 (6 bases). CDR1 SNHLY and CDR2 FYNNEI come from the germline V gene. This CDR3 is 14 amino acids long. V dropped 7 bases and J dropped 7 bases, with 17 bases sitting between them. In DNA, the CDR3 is TGTGCCAGCAAACCGGGGAGGCAGCTTAATGAGCAGTTCTTC. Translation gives CASKPGRQLNEQFF.

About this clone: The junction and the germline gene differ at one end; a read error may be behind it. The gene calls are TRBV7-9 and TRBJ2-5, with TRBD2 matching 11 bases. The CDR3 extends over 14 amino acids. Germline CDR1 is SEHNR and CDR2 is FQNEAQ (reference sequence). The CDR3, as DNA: TGTGCCAGCAGCCTAGCGGGGGGCCCAGAGACCCAGTACTTC. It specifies CASSLAGGPETQYF.

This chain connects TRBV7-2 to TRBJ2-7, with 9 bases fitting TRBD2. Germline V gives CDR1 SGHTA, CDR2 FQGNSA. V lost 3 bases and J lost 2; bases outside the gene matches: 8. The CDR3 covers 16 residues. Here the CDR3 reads CASSFGAGGDPYEQYF. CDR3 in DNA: TGTGCCAGCAGCTTCGGGGCGGGAGGGGATCCCTACGAGCAGTACTTC.

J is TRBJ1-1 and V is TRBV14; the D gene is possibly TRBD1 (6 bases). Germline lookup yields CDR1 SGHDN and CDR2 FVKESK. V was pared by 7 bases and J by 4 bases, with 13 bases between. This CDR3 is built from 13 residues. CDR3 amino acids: CASNLGGGTEAFF. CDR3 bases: TGTGCCAGCAACCTAGGGGGGGGCACTGAAGCTTTCTTT.